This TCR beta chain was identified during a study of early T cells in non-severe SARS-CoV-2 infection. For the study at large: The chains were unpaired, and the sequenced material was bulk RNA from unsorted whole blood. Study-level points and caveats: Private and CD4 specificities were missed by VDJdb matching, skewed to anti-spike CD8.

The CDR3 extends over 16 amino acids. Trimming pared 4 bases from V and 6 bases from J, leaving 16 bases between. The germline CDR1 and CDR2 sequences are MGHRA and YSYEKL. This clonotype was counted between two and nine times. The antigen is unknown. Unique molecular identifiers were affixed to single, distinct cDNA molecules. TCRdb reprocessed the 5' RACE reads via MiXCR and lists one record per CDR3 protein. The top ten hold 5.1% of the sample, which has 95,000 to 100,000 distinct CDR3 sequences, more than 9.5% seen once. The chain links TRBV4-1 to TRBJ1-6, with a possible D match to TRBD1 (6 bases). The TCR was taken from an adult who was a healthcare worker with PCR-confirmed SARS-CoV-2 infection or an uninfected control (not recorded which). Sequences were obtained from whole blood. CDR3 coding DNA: TGCGCCAGCAGCCCAAGAGTGAGGGACATTAATTCACCCCTCCACTTT. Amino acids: CASSPRVRDINSPLHF.